Presented here are 3 T cell receptor beta chains from one specimen sequenced in a study of blood T cell repertoires in COVID-19. Clones were sequenced by immunoSEQ multiplex PCR, and TCRdb holds only the in-frame ones, with some missing. The table lists roughly 200,000 clones, around 90% of them singletons. The specimen was peripheral blood. Every receptor here comes from a woman between 18 and 29 years old who had recovered from COVID-19.

The chain carries TRBV7-2 and TRBJ1-5; TRBD1 matches 7 bases. The V gene's germline CDR1 is SGHTA and CDR2 FQGNSA. J lost 1 base, V lost 5 bases, and 2 bases had no gene match. The CDR3 totals 14 residues. This CDR3 is CASSRQGSNQPQHF. DNA for the CDR3: TGTGCCAGCAGCAGACAGGGCAGCAATCAGCCCCAGCATTTT.

This clone was detected once. The rearrangement links TRBV9 to TRBJ2-1, with 8 bases identical to TRBD2. Germline values: CDR1 SGDLS, CDR2 YYNGEE. This CDR3 contains 13 residues. Trimming took 5 bases from V and 8 from J; bases not matched to a gene: 6. CDR3 DNA: TGTGCCAGCAGGGGGAGCGGGAGAGATGAGCAGTTCTTC. Its translation: CASRGSGRDEQFF. The full variable domain, with the rest looked up from reference TRBV9 and TRBJ2-1, is DSGVTQTPKHLITATGQRVTLRCSPRSGDLSVYWYQQSLDQGLQFLIQYYNGEERAKGNILERFSAQQFPDLHSELNLSSLELGDSALYFCASRGSGRDEQFFGPGTRLTVL.

The gene calls are TRBV24-1 and TRBJ2-2; no firm D call. Trimming stripped 5 bases from V and 3 bases from J, with 9 bases between. In germline, CDR1 is KGHDR, CDR2 SFDVKD. This CDR3 has 14 amino acids. CDR3 DNA sequence: TGTGCCACCAGTGGCTTGAGAGACACCGGGGAGCTGTTTTTT. Its translation is CATSGLRDTGELFF.